A selection of T cell receptor beta chains follows, all from one sample in a study of CD8 T cells in Susac syndrome. TCRdb re-called the immunoSEQ multiplex PCR reads through MiXCR, storing one row per CDR3 protein. The sample contains about 84,000 distinct CDR3 sequences, over 80% of which appear only once. The sample was CD8+ T cells from PBMCs. These receptor sequences come from a human donor in good health. Both conserved end residues are part of each CDR3. A D gene is named only where the DNA matches it firmly. A row's size may be missing; if present it is once, few, many or a size class.

TRBV7-9,TRBJ2-5,12,TRBD2,.,CASSFGRETQYF,TGTGCCAGCAGCTTCGGGAGGGAGACCCAGTACTTC
TRBV30,TRBJ2-3,14,.,once,CAWSTGTYTDTQYF,TGTGCCTGGAGTACCGGGACGTACACAGATACGCAGTATTTT
TRBV20-1,TRBJ2-1,15,.,.,CSARDPAAVYNEQFF,TGCAGTGCTAGAGATCCAGCTGCGGTGTACAATGAGCAGTTCTTC
TRBV6-2/TRBV6-3,TRBJ2-7,15,TRBD1,.,CASRLPGQGVYEQYF,TGTGCCAGCAGGCTACCGGGACAGGGAGTATACGAGCAGTACTTC
TRBV18,TRBJ2-7,16,.,once,CASSPPDGAQEVEQYF,TGTGCCAGCTCACCACCGGATGGGGCGCAGGAGGTCGAGCAGTACTTC
TRBV6-1,TRBJ2-7,17,TRBD1,.,CASSEKSGGTGGYEQYF,TGTGCCAGCAGTGAAAAAAGCGGGGGGACAGGGGGCTACGAGCAGTACTTC
TRBV25-1,TRBJ1-1,14,.,.,CASSEVSGVTEAFF,TGTGCCAGCAGTGAAGTAAGTGGGGTCACTGAAGCTTTCTTT
TRBV19,TRBJ1-6,15,TRBD1,.,CASSIGTGVNSPLHF,TGTGCCAGTAGTATCGGGACAGGGGTTAATTCACCCCTCCACTTT
TRBV29-1,TRBJ1-1,12,.,.,CSVDAGNTEAFF,TGCAGCGTTGACGCGGGGAACACTGAAGCTTTCTTT
TRBV6-1,TRBJ1-1,17,.,once,CASSEAGLTIMNTEAFF,TGTGCCAGCAGTGAAGCGGGTCTGACCATTATGAACACTGAAGCTTTCTTT
TRBV20-1,TRBJ1-2,11,.,.,CSAGPLEGYTF,TGCAGTGCTGGCCCGCTTGAAGGCTACACCTTC
TRBV15,TRBJ1-5,15,.,.,CATSTLAGSNQPQHF,TGTGCCACCAGCACCTTGGCAGGAAGCAATCAGCCCCAGCATTTT
TRBV4-1,TRBJ2-1,17,TRBD2,.,CASSQDLTSGGNNEQFF,TGCGCCAGCAGCCAAGATCTTACGAGCGGGGGGAACAATGAGCAGTTCTTC
TRBV5-1,TRBJ2-7,13,.,.,CASSWSSPLEQYF,TGCGCCAGCAGCTGGTCTAGCCCACTGGAGCAGTACTTC
TRBV29-1,TRBJ2-2,11,.,.,CSVEKTGELFF,TGCAGCGTTGAAAAAACCGGGGAGCTGTTTTTT
TRBV29-1,TRBJ2-1,14,TRBD1,.,CSASGQGEWNEQFF,TGCAGCGCCTCCGGACAGGGGGAGTGGAATGAGCAGTTCTTC
TRBV13,TRBJ1-6,13,TRBD1,.,CASQGQGDSPLHF,TGTGCCAGCCAAGGGCAGGGGGATTCACCCCTCCACTTT
TRBV27,TRBJ2-7,14,TRBD1,.,CASSFTGTGREQYF,TGTGCCAGCAGCTTCACCGGGACAGGGCGCGAGCAGTACTTC
TRBV5-6,TRBJ1-1,12,.,.,CASSLDQGVAFF,TGTGCCAGCAGCTTGGATCAGGGAGTGGCTTTCTTT
TRBV21-1,TRBJ1-1,14,.,.,CASSKASLGPEAFF,TGTGCCAGCAGCAAAGCCTCGCTTGGGCCTGAAGCTTTCTTT
TRBV5-1,TRBJ2-5,14,.,.,CASSRWRGQETQYF,TGCGCCAGCAGCCGGTGGAGGGGCCAAGAGACCCAGTACTTC
TRBV4-1,TRBJ1-5,15,.,.,CASSQSIGGNQPQHF,TGCGCCAGCAGCCAAAGTATTGGGGGCAATCAGCCCCAGCATTTT